Detailed here is one TCR beta chain. This entry is derived from a study of control samples from healthy donors and cancer patients. Produced via immunoSEQ multiplex PCR; TCRdb's table is partial and in-frame only. The table lists 170,000 or so clones, 91% of them singletons, with around 2% in the top ten. The CDR3 is 14 residues long. Germline V gene sequence: CDR1 PRHDT, CDR2 FYEKMQ (reference sequence). The ends were cut back, 3 bases at V and 8 bases at J, with 16 bases in the middle. Sequences were obtained from blood. This chain joins TRBV13 and TRBJ1-2, with D tentatively TRBD1 (6 bases). The sequence derives from a woman aged 40 to 50 in good health. The CDR3 region has the DNA TGTGCCAGCAGCTTCGAAGGGGGGCGGTACGGCTACACCTTC. It is translated as CASSFEGGRYGYTF.